The entry below gives a single T cell receptor beta chain sequence along with its context. Treatment specified: around 19 received Ad26.COV2.S at low or high dose, single or two shots; five or six received placebo; per-sample allocation not given. Samples were taken on day 63 after the first vaccine or placebo injection. Participants' vaccine, an Ad26 vector, delivered Wuhan-strain SARS-CoV-2 spike. TCRdb keeps only in-frame clones here, not all; method: immunoSEQ multiplex PCR. The sample has about half a million clones; roughly nine tenths are singletons. V lost 6 bases and J 1 base, leaving 17 bases between the germline ends. The CDR3 is made up of 16 amino acids. Germline assignment: CDR1 SGHVS and CDR2 FQNEAQ. The sample comes from a study of Ad26.COV2.S vaccination and SARS-CoV-2 variants. Study in general: Donor was assigned to the Ad26.COV2.S arm of trial COV1001. The study gave Ad26.COV2.S intramuscularly, once or twice 56 days apart.

Sequenced material: peripheral blood, taken in a trial of Ad26.COV2.S vaccine versus placebo. This receptor was taken from a person between 18 and 60 years old who received the Ad26.COV2.S COVID-19 vaccine or a placebo. The genes are TRBV7-8 and TRBJ2-3; D gene unclear. The CDR3 loop reads CASSHRPRRGTDTQYF. Written as DNA, the CDR3 is TGTGCCAGCAGTCATCGACCGAGACGGGGCACAGATACGCAGTATTTT.